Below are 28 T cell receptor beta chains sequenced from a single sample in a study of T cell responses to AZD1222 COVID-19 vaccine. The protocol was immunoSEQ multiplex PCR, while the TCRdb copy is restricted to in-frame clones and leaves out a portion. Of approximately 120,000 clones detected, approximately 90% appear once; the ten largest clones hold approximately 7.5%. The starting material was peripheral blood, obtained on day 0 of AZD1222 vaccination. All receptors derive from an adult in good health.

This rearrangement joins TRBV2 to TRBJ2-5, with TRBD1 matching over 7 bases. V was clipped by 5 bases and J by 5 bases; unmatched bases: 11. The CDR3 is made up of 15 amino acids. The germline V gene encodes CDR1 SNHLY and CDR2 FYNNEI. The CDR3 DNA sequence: TGTGCCAGCAGTCGGTCACAGGGGATCGTGGAGACCCAGTACTTC. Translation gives CASSRSQGIVETQYF.

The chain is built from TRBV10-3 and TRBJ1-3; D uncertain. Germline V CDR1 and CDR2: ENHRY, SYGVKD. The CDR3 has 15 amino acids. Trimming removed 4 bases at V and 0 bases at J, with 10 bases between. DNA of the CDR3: TGTGCCATCAGTGGGGGTGAAAGCTCTGGAAACACCATATATTTT. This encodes CAISGGESSGNTIYF.

CDR3 loop: CASSEAWGTGELFF. The CDR3 DNA is TGTGCCAGCAGTGAAGCGTGGGGAACCGGGGAGCTGTTTTTT. V is TRBV6-1 and J is TRBJ2-2; D is unclear. The CDR3 is 14 residues long. CDR1 and CDR2 from the germline V gene are MNHNS and SASEGT. Between the trimmed V and J ends, which lost 0 bases and 5 bases, there was a span of 7 bases.

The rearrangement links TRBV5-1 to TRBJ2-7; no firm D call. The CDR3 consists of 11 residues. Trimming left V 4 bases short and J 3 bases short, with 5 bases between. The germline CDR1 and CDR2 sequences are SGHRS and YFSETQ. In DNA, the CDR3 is TGCGCCAGCAGCGAAGACTACGAGCAGTACTTC. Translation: CASSEDYEQYF.

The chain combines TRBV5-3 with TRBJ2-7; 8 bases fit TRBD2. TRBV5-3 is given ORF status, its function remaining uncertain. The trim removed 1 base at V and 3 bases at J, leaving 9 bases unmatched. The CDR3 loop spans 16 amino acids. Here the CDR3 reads CARSLSCRGRFYEQYF. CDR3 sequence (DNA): TGTGCCAGAAGCTTGTCCTGTCGCGGGAGGTTCTACGAGCAGTACTTC.

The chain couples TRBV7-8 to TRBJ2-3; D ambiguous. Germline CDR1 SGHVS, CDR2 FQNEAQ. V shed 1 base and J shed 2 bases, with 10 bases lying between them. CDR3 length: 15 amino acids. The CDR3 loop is CASSLGWGSTDTQYF. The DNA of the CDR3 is TGTGCCAGCAGCTTAGGTTGGGGTTCCACAGATACGCAGTATTTT.

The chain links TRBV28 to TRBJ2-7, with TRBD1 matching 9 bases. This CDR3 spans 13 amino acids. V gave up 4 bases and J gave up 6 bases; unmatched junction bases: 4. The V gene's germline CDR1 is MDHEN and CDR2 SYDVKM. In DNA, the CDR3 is TGTGCCAGCAGTTCCGGACAGGGGTCCGAGCAGTACTTC. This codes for CASSSGQGSEQYF.

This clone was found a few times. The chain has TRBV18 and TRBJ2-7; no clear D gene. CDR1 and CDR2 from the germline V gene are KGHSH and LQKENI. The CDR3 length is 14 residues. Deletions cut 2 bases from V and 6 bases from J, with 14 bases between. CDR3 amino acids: CASSPRDRFSEQYF. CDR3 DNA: TGTGCCAGCTCACCAAGGGATCGCTTCTCCGAGCAGTACTTC.

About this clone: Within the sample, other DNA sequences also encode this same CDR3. The CDR3 DNA follows: TGCGCCAGCAGCTTAGCGGGGGCCTCCTACAATGAGCAGTTCTTC. It yields the protein CASSLAGASYNEQFF. The chain is built from TRBV5-1 and TRBJ2-1; 8 bases match TRBD2. Trimming removed 2 bases from V and 0 bases from J; junction bases left unmatched: 1. Germline V lookup: CDR1 SGHRS, CDR2 YFSETQ. The CDR3 sequence is 15 residues long.

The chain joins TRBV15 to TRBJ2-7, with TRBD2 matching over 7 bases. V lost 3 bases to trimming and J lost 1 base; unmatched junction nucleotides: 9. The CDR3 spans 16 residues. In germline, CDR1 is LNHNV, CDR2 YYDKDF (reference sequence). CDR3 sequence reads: CATSSLGGRGSYEQYF. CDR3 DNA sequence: TGTGCCACCAGCAGCCTCGGGGGGAGGGGATCCTACGAGCAGTACTTC. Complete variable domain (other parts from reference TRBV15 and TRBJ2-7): DAMVIQNPRYQVTQFGKPVTLSCSQTLNHNVMYWYQQKSSQAPKLLFHYYDKDFNNEADTPDNFQSRRPNTSFCFLDIRSPGLGDTAMYLCATSSLGGRGSYEQYFGPGTRLTVT.

CDR3 sequence: CASMRTGTIGGELFF. CDR3 coding DNA: TGTGCCAGCATGAGGACAGGGACTATAGGCGGGGAGCTGTTTTTT. V usage is TRBV5-6 and J usage is TRBJ2-2; perhaps TRBD1 as D (8 bases). The V end was cut by 6 bases, the J end by 7 bases, with 19 bases between. The CDR3 spans 15 residues. CDR1 is SGHDT, CDR2 YYEEEE, per germline.

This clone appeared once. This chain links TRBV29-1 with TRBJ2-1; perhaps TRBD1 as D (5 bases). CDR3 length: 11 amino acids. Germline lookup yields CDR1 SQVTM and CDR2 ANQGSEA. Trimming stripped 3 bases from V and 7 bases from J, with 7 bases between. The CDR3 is CSVDRVNEQFF. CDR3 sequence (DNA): TGCAGCGTTGACAGGGTGAATGAGCAGTTCTTC.

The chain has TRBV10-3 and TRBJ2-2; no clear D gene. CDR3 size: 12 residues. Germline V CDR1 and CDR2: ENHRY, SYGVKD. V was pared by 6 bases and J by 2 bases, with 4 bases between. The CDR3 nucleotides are TGTGCCATCAGGGACAACACCGGGGAGCTGTTTTTT. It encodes CAIRDNTGELFF.

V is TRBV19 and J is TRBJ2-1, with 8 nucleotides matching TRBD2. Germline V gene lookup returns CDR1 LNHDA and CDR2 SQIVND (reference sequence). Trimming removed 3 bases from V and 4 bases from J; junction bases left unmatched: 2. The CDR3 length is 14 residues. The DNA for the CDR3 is TGTGCCAGTAGTATTCGCGGGAGGTACAATGAGCAGTTCTTC. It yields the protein CASSIRGRYNEQFF. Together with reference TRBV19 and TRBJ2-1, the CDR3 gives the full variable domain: DGGITQSPKYLFRKEGQNVTLSCEQNLNHDAMYWYRQDPGQGLRLIYYSQIVNDFQKGDIAEGYSVSREKKESFPLTVTSAQKNPTAFYLCASSIRGRYNEQFFGPGTRLTVL.

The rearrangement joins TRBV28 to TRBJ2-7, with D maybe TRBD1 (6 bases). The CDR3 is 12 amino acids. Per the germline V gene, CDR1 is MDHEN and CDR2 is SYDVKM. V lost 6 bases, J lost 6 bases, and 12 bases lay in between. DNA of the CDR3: TGTGCCAGCAGGTCAGGGGCCGGCGAGCAGTACTTC. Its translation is CASRSGAGEQYF.

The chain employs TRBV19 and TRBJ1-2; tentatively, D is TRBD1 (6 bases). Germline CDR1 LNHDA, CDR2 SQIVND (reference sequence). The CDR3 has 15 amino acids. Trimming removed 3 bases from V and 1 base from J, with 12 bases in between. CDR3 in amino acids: CASSISQGNNYGYTF. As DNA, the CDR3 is TGTGCCAGTAGTATCTCCCAGGGGAATAACTATGGCTACACCTTC.

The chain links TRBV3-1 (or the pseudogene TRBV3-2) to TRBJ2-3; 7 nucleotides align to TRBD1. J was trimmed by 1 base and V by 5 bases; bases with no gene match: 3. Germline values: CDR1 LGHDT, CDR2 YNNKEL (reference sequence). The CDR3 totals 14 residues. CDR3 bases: TGTGCCAGCAGCTTGACAGGGCGCACAGATACGCAGTATTTT. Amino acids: CASSLTGRTDTQYF.

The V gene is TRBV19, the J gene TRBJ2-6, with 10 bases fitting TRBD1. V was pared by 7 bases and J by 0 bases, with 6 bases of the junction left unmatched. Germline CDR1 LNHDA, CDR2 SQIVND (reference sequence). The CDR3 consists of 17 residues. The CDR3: CASTRDRGDSGANVLTF. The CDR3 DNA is TGTGCCAGTACCAGGGACAGGGGTGACTCTGGGGCCAACGTCCTGACTTTC.

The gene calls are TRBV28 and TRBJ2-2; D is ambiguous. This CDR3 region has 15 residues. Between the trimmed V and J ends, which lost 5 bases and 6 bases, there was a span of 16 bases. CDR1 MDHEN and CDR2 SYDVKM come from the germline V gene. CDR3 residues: CASSIPGRASGELFF. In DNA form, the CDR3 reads TGTGCCAGCAGTATCCCGGGTCGGGCGTCCGGGGAGCTGTTTTTT.

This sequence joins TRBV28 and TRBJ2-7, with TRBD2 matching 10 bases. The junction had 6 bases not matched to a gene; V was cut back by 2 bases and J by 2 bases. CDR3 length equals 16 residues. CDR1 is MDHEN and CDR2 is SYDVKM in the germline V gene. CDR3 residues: CASSLMTSGSPYEQYF. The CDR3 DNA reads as TGTGCCAGCAGTTTAATGACTAGCGGGTCCCCCTACGAGCAGTACTTC.

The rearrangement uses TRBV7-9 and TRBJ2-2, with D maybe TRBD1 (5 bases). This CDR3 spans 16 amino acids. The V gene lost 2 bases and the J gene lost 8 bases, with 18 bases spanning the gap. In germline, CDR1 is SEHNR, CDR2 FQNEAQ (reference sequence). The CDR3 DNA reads TGTGCCAGCAGCTTAACAGGCATCAGGACAAAAGGGGAGCTGTTTTTT. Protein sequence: CASSLTGIRTKGELFF.

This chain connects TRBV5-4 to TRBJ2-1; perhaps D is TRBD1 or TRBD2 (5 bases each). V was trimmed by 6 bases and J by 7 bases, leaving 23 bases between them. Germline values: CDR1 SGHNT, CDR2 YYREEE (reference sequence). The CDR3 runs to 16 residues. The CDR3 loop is CASTRDGFSSLNEQFF. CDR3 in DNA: TGTGCCAGCACCCGGGACGGATTCTCCTCCCTGAATGAGCAGTTCTTC.

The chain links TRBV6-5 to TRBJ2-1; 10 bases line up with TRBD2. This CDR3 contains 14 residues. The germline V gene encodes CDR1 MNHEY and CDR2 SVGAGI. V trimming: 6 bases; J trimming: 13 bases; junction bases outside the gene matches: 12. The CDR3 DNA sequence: TGTGCCAGCAGGGGGGACTCTAGCGGGAGTACCCAGTTCTTC. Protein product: CASRGDSSGSTQFF.

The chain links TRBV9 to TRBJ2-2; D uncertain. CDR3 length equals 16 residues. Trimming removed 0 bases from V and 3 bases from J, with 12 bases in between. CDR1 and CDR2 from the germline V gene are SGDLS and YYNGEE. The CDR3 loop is CASSVGLTTDTGELFF. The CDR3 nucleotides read TGTGCCAGCAGCGTAGGTCTAACTACAGACACCGGGGAGCTGTTTTTT.

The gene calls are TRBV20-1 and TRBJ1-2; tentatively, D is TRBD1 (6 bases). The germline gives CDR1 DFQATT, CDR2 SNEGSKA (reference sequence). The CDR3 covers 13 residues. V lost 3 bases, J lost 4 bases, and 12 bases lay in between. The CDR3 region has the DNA TGCAGTGCTAGTCAGGGGCCTAGCTATGGCTACACCTTC. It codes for CSASQGPSYGYTF.

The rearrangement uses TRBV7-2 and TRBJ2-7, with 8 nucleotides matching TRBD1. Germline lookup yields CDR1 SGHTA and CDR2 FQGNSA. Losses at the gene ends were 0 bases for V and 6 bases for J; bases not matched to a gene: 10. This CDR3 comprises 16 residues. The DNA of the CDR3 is TGTGCCAGCAGCTTAGCGGCGGCAGGGGGCCTTGGCGAGCAGTACTTC. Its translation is CASSLAAAGGLGEQYF. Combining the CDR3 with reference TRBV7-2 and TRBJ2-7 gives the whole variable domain GAGVSQSPSNKVTEKGKDVELRCDPISGHTALYWYRQSLGQGLEFLIYFQGNSAPDKSGLPSDRFSAERTGGSVSTLTIQRTQQEDSAVYLCASSLAAAGGLGEQYFGPGTRLTVT.

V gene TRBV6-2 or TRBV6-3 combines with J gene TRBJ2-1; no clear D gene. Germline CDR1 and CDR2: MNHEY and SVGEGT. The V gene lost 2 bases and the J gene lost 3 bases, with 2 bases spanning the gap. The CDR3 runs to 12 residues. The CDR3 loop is CASSYDYNEQFF. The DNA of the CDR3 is TGTGCCAGCAGTTACGACTACAATGAGCAGTTCTTC.

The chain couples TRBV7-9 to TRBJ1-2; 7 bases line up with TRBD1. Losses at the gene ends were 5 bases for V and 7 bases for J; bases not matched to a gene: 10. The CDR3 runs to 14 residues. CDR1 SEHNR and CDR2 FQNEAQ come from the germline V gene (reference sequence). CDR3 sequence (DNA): TGTGCCAGCAGCCTAAGTCGGGACAGTCTTGGCTACACCTTC. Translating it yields CASSLSRDSLGYTF. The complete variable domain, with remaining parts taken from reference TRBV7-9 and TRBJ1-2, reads DTGVSQNPRHKITKRGQNVTFRCDPISEHNRLYWYRQTLGQGPEFLTYFQNEAQLEKSRLLSDRFSAERPKGSFSTLEIQRTEQGDSAMYLCASSLSRDSLGYTFGSGTRLTVV.